The 10 T cell receptor beta chains below come from one sample, sequenced in a study of cytomegalovirus exposure and HLA in healthy donors. Primers included in the PCR were 60 Vbeta and 13 Jbeta primers. Assay used: immunoSEQ multiplex PCR; TCRdb lists only in-frame clones, some missing. Its clone listing holds more than 55,000 clones. The sample comprised PBMCs. Every receptor here comes from a middle-aged woman in good health and CMV-seropositive.

The V call is TRBV7-9, the J call TRBJ2-5, with no clear D. Matching the DNA end better, TRBJ2-7 makes the J call doubtful. Germline values: CDR1 SEHNR, CDR2 FQNEAQ (reference sequence). The CDR3 covers 16 residues. The CDR3 is CASSLVTEPLSYEQYF. In nucleotides, the CDR3 is TGTGCCAGCAGCTTAGTAACAGAGCCGCTATCCTACGAGCAGTACTTC.

The chain carries TRBV7-8 and TRBJ2-1; TRBD2 matches 9 bases. Trimming cost V 5 bases and J 3 bases; bases outside gene matches: 8. CDR3 length equals 16 residues. Germline CDR1 reads SGHVS; CDR2 reads FQNEAQ. The CDR3 DNA reads as TGTGCCAGCAGCCCTCAGAGCGGGAGGTACTACAATGAGCAGTTCTTC. Translating it yields CASSPQSGRYYNEQFF.

A note on this clone: Other DNA sequences in this sample translate to the same CDR3. This rearrangement joins TRBV5-1 to TRBJ2-5; TRBD2 agrees at 10 bases. The CDR3 covers 14 residues. The V gene's germline CDR1 is SGHRS and CDR2 YFSETQ. V shed 3 bases and J 1 base; nucleotides not matched to a gene: 0. The CDR3 DNA follows: TGCGCCAGCAGCTGGACTAGCGGCCAAGAGACCCAGTACTTC. As protein: CASSWTSGQETQYF.

The chain employs TRBV7-8 and TRBJ2-2; unclear D gene. This CDR3 has 15 amino acids. Germline V gives CDR1 SGHVS, CDR2 FQNEAQ. Between the trimmed V and J ends, which lost 2 bases and 2 bases, there was a span of 9 bases. CDR3 residues: CASSLQEPNTGELFF. The DNA of the CDR3 is TGTGCCAGCAGCTTACAGGAACCTAACACCGGGGAGCTGTTTTTT. Full variable domain (remainder filled in from reference TRBV7-8 and TRBJ2-2): GAGVSQSPRYKVAKRGQDVALRCDPISGHVSLFWYQQALGQGPEFLTYFQNEAQLDKSGLPSDRFFAERPEGSVSTLKIQRTQQEDSAVYLCASSLQEPNTGELFFGEGSRLTVL.

Here the CDR3 reads CASSQTSGGRGETQYF. The CDR3 DNA sequence: TGTGCCAGCAGCCAGACTAGCGGGGGCCGGGGGGAGACCCAGTACTTC. V gene TRBV5-4 combines with J gene TRBJ2-5; 12 bases are a match to TRBD2. This CDR3 is 16 amino acids long. The V gene end was trimmed by 4 bases and the J gene end by 5 bases; junction bases not matched to a gene: 9. From germline, CDR1 is SGHNT and CDR2 YYREEE (reference sequence).

The CDR3 sequence is CASSLQGTPHRANEKLFF. DNA for the CDR3: TGTGCCAGCAGCCTACAAGGGACTCCCCACCGGGCTAATGAAAAACTGTTTTTT. The rearrangement links TRBV7-9 to TRBJ1-4, with a possible D match to TRBD1 (5 bases). In germline, CDR1 is SEHNR, CDR2 FQNEAQ (reference sequence). V lost 5 bases and J lost 3, with 22 bases in between. The CDR3 extends over 18 amino acids.

The CDR3 loop is CASSAAAGVMETQYF. The CDR3 DNA reads as TGTGCCAGCAGCGCCGCAGCGGGAGTAATGGAGACCCAGTACTTC. The chain employs TRBV9 and TRBJ2-5; 8 bases agree with TRBD2. CDR1 SGDLS and CDR2 YYNGEE come from the germline V gene. J was trimmed by 5 bases and V by 3 bases; bases with no gene match: 9. The CDR3 consists of 15 residues.

The chain uses TRBV18 and TRBJ1-4; D possibly corresponds to TRBD1 (5 bases). V gave up 0 bases and J gave up 6 bases, with 8 bases separating them. Germline-derived CDR1 and CDR2 are KGHSH and LQKENI. CDR3 length: 14 amino acids. CDR3 amino acids: CASSPPGRYEKLFF. In DNA form, the CDR3 reads TGTGCCAGCTCACCACCGGGGCGGTATGAAAAACTGTTTTTT.

The chain links TRBV19 to TRBJ2-3; D not certain. The CDR3 sequence is 14 residues long. Germline values: CDR1 LNHDA, CDR2 SQIVND (reference sequence). The V end was cut by 3 bases, the J end by 3 bases, with 10 bases between. CDR3 sequence reads: CASSMGRYTDTQYF. Written as DNA, the CDR3 is TGTGCCAGTAGTATGGGCAGGTATACAGATACGCAGTATTTT.

The rearrangement links TRBV6-5 to TRBJ2-2; 8 bases are a match to TRBD1. CDR1 is MNHEY and CDR2 is SVGAGI in the germline V gene. After removal of 6 bases from V and 2 bases from J, the junction contained 5 bases not matched to a gene. The CDR3 runs to 15 residues. This chain's CDR3 is CASSEDRANTGELFF. The CDR3 bases are TGTGCCAGCAGCGAGGACAGGGCTAACACCGGGGAGCTGTTTTTT.